Listed below are T cell receptor beta chains from one sample, sequenced in a study of early T cells in non-severe SARS-CoV-2 infection. TCRdb used MiXCR to reprocess the 5' RACE reads, holding one entry per CDR3 protein. Of approximately 66,000 distinct CDR3 sequences listed, around 12% were seen once; the top ten hold around 4.5%. The sample was whole blood. The receptors originated from an adult who was a healthcare worker with PCR-confirmed SARS-CoV-2 infection or an uninfected control (not recorded which). Each CDR3 is given with its conserved first and last residue. The D gene is left open where the match is weak. Clone sizes are given selectively: once, few, many, or a class where the clone is expanded.

j_gene: TRBJ1-6
v_gene: TRBV20-1
d_gene: NA
abundance: many
CDR3nt: TGCAGTGCTGCGGGACCGCCCGAGAATTCACCCCTCCACTTT
CDR3aa: CSAAGPPENSPLHF

j_gene: TRBJ2-2
v_gene: TRBV7-2
d_gene: NA
abundance: few
CDR3nt: TGTGCCAGCAGCTCCGGGAGTTTCACCGGGGAGCTGTTTTTT
CDR3aa: CASSSGSFTGELFF

j_gene: TRBJ1-2
v_gene: TRBV3-1
d_gene: NA
abundance: few
CDR3nt: TGTGCCAGCAGCGGAGGCTGGGATAGCTATGGCTACACCTTC
CDR3aa: CASSGGWDSYGYTF

j_gene: TRBJ1-1
v_gene: TRBV6-5
d_gene: NA
abundance: NA
CDR3nt: TGTGCCAGCAGTTACTCAGGAGTTGGGAGGACTGAAGCTTTCTTT
CDR3aa: CASSYSGVGRTEAFF

j_gene: TRBJ1-2
v_gene: TRBV7-2
d_gene: TRBD1
abundance: many
CDR3nt: TGTGCCAGCAGCTTAAGGGTGGGACAGGACCGATATGGCTACACCTTC
CDR3aa: CASSLRVGQDRYGYTF

j_gene: TRBJ2-1
v_gene: TRBV6-1
d_gene: TRBD2
abundance: few
CDR3nt: TGTGCCAGCAGCCAAGCGGGGGGGTCCTACAATGAGCAGTTCTTC
CDR3aa: CASSQAGGSYNEQFF

j_gene: TRBJ2-7
v_gene: TRBV7-9
d_gene: NA
abundance: few
CDR3nt: TGTGCCAGCAGCCTCCAGGGAATTTCCTACGAGCAGTACTTC
CDR3aa: CASSLQGISYEQYF

j_gene: TRBJ2-7
v_gene: TRBV28
d_gene: NA
abundance: NA
CDR3nt: TGTGCCAGCAGACCCCCGGACTTCTACGAGCAGTACTTC
CDR3aa: CASRPPDFYEQYF

j_gene: TRBJ2-5
v_gene: TRBV3-1
d_gene: NA
abundance: many
CDR3nt: TGTGCCAGCAGCCAAGGATTCGCATTAGGGGAGACCCAGTACTTC
CDR3aa: CASSQGFALGETQYF

j_gene: TRBJ2-1
v_gene: TRBV18
d_gene: TRBD2
abundance: few
CDR3nt: TGTGCCAGCTCGCCCGGGACTAGCGGGAGGGGTGAGCAGTTCTTC
CDR3aa: CASSPGTSGRGEQFF

j_gene: TRBJ2-1
v_gene: TRBV29-1
d_gene: TRBD2
abundance: few
CDR3nt: TGCAGCGTTGGTAGCGGGTACAATGAGCAGTTCTTC
CDR3aa: CSVGSGYNEQFF

j_gene: TRBJ2-2
v_gene: TRBV11-2
d_gene: NA
abundance: few
CDR3nt: TGTGCCAGCAGCCCCTGGGTGGCCGGTACCGGGGAGCTGTTTTTT
CDR3aa: CASSPWVAGTGELFF

j_gene: TRBJ2-1
v_gene: TRBV7-2
d_gene: NA
abundance: medium-sized
CDR3nt: TGTGCCAGCAGCCTGGACCTCTACAATGAGCAGTTCTTC
CDR3aa: CASSLDLYNEQFF

j_gene: TRBJ2-1
v_gene: TRBV9
d_gene: TRBD2
abundance: few
CDR3nt: TGTGCCAGCAGCGTAGAGGGACTAGCGGGAGTTGGAGAGCAGTTCTTC
CDR3aa: CASSVEGLAGVGEQFF

j_gene: TRBJ2-3
v_gene: TRBV14
d_gene: TRBD2
abundance: many
CDR3nt: TGTGCCAGCAGCCAAGATCAACTAGCGGGGTATGGAGATACGCAGTATTTT
CDR3aa: CASSQDQLAGYGDTQYF

j_gene: TRBJ2-2
v_gene: TRBV5-1
d_gene: TRBD1
abundance: once
CDR3nt: TGCGCCAGCAGCGGGACAGTGAACACCGGGGAGCTGTTTTTT
CDR3aa: CASSGTVNTGELFF

j_gene: TRBJ2-1
v_gene: TRBV29-1
d_gene: TRBD1
abundance: many
CDR3nt: TGCAGCGCTCCGACAGGGTCTTTCTCCTACAATGAGCAGTTCTTC
CDR3aa: CSAPTGSFSYNEQFF

j_gene: TRBJ2-5
v_gene: TRBV20-1
d_gene: NA
abundance: few
CDR3nt: TGCAGTGCTTTTTCTCTCACGGGGGACCAAGAGACCCAGTACTTC
CDR3aa: CSAFSLTGDQETQYF

j_gene: TRBJ1-1
v_gene: TRBV27
d_gene: NA
abundance: few
CDR3nt: TGTGCCAGCAGTTTATCGATAAACAGGGTCGGCACTGAAGCTTTCTTT
CDR3aa: CASSLSINRVGTEAFF

j_gene: TRBJ1-5
v_gene: TRBV7-2
d_gene: NA
abundance: NA
CDR3nt: TGTGCCAGCAGCTTAGAGGGGGGACGCAATCAGCCCCAGCATTTT
CDR3aa: CASSLEGGRNQPQHF

j_gene: TRBJ2-1
v_gene: TRBV7-2
d_gene: NA
abundance: many
CDR3nt: TGTGCCAGCAGCCAGTGGGGTGAGCAGTTCTTC
CDR3aa: CASSQWGEQFF

j_gene: TRBJ1-3
v_gene: TRBV29-1
d_gene: NA
abundance: NA
CDR3nt: TGCAGCGTTGAGGCGGGGGCTGGAGGAAACACCATATATTTT
CDR3aa: CSVEAGAGGNTIYF

j_gene: TRBJ2-3
v_gene: TRBV20-1
d_gene: TRBD1
abundance: NA
CDR3nt: TGCAGTGCTAGCAGGACAGGGGTTGAAGATACGCAGTATTTT
CDR3aa: CSASRTGVEDTQYF

j_gene: TRBJ2-7
v_gene: TRBV19
d_gene: NA
abundance: NA
CDR3nt: TGTGCCAGTAGTAGGACCGGCGGTGTTCTACGTGAGCAGTACTTC
CDR3aa: CASSRTGGVLREQYF

j_gene: TRBJ2-7
v_gene: TRBV11-2
d_gene: NA
abundance: many
CDR3nt: TGTGCCAGCAGCCCTCCCAGCTCCTACGAGCAGTACTTC
CDR3aa: CASSPPSSYEQYF

j_gene: TRBJ2-7
v_gene: TRBV29-1
d_gene: NA
abundance: few
CDR3nt: TGCAGCGTTGTAAGGGGCGAGCAGTACTTC
CDR3aa: CSVVRGEQYF

j_gene: TRBJ2-1
v_gene: TRBV10-3
d_gene: TRBD2
abundance: many
CDR3nt: TGTGCCATCAGCTTACTAGCGGGAGCTACCAATGAGCAGTTCTTC
CDR3aa: CAISLLAGATNEQFF

j_gene: TRBJ2-5
v_gene: TRBV6-5
d_gene: TRBD2
abundance: few
CDR3nt: TGTGCCAGCAGTTACGCGGGGGGCCCGCTGGAGACCCAGTACTTC
CDR3aa: CASSYAGGPLETQYF

j_gene: TRBJ1-2
v_gene: TRBV2
d_gene: TRBD1
abundance: few
CDR3nt: TGTGCCAGCATAGGGACAGGGGAGAACTATGGCTACACCTTC
CDR3aa: CASIGTGENYGYTF

j_gene: TRBJ2-7
v_gene: TRBV5-1
d_gene: NA
abundance: NA
CDR3nt: TGCGCCAGCAGCACCGGTTCCTGGCAGGCCTACGAGCAGTACTTC
CDR3aa: CASSTGSWQAYEQYF

j_gene: TRBJ2-3
v_gene: TRBV29-1
d_gene: NA
abundance: few
CDR3nt: TGCAGCGCGATTCGAGGAGCAGATACGCAGTATTTT
CDR3aa: CSAIRGADTQYF

j_gene: TRBJ2-7
v_gene: TRBV9
d_gene: NA
abundance: NA
CDR3nt: TGTGCCAGCAGCGTAGACCCCTCCACCTACGAGCAGTACTTC
CDR3aa: CASSVDPSTYEQYF

j_gene: TRBJ2-7
v_gene: TRBV18
d_gene: NA
abundance: few
CDR3nt: TGTGCCAGCTCACCTCTGGGGTACGAGCAGTACTTC
CDR3aa: CASSPLGYEQYF

j_gene: TRBJ2-1
v_gene: TRBV20-1
d_gene: NA
abundance: many
CDR3nt: TGCAGTGCTATAGCTGGGCGGAAATACAATGAGCAGTTCTTC
CDR3aa: CSAIAGRKYNEQFF

j_gene: TRBJ2-1
v_gene: TRBV29-1
d_gene: NA
abundance: NA
CDR3nt: TGCAGCGCCCGGGCGCCTGAGGAGCAGTTCTTC
CDR3aa: CSARAPEEQFF

j_gene: TRBJ2-5
v_gene: TRBV29-1
d_gene: TRBD2
abundance: many
CDR3nt: TGCAGCGTAGGGGCCGGACTAGCGGGACTCGAGACCCAGTACTTC
CDR3aa: CSVGAGLAGLETQYF

j_gene: TRBJ2-7
v_gene: TRBV6-1
d_gene: NA
abundance: NA
CDR3nt: TGTGCCAGCCAGGACAGCTCCCCGAGCTCCTACGAGCAGTACTTC
CDR3aa: CASQDSSPSSYEQYF

j_gene: TRBJ2-1
v_gene: TRBV11-2
d_gene: NA
abundance: many
CDR3nt: TGTGCCAGCAGCTTAGGTTTGGTGAATGAGCAGTTCTTC
CDR3aa: CASSLGLVNEQFF

j_gene: TRBJ1-1
v_gene: TRBV30
d_gene: TRBD1
abundance: many
CDR3nt: TGTGCCTGGGGTAAAACAGGGGGCACTGAAGCTTTCTTT
CDR3aa: CAWGKTGGTEAFF

j_gene: TRBJ2-1
v_gene: TRBV6-2/TRBV6-3
d_gene: TRBD1
abundance: NA
CDR3nt: TGTGCCAGCAGTTACTCCCTAGGGACAGGGGGCAAGGGTGAGCAGTTCTTC
CDR3aa: CASSYSLGTGGKGEQFF

j_gene: TRBJ1-1
v_gene: TRBV7-2
d_gene: NA
abundance: NA
CDR3nt: TGTGCCAGCACCACATGGTTGAACACTGAAGCTTTCTTT
CDR3aa: CASTTWLNTEAFF

j_gene: TRBJ1-2
v_gene: TRBV28
d_gene: NA
abundance: few
CDR3nt: TGTGCCAGCAGTTTAGGAGACTATGGCTACACCTTC
CDR3aa: CASSLGDYGYTF

j_gene: TRBJ2-3
v_gene: TRBV25-1
d_gene: NA
abundance: NA
CDR3nt: TGTGCCAGCAGTGTTTGGGCGGGAAGTTCAGATACGCAGTATTTT
CDR3aa: CASSVWAGSSDTQYF

j_gene: TRBJ2-7
v_gene: TRBV28
d_gene: NA
abundance: many
CDR3nt: TGTGCCAGCAGCTCGCAGGGTAGCGAGCAGTACTTC
CDR3aa: CASSSQGSEQYF

j_gene: TRBJ2-5
v_gene: TRBV5-6
d_gene: TRBD1
abundance: few
CDR3nt: TGTGCCAGCATTAAACTCCACGAGGGGGCGGTTTGGTCCCAGTACTTC
CDR3aa: CASIKLHEGAVWSQYF